This paragraph reports one T cell receptor (beta chain). Its target is not known. The entry originates in a study of CD8+CD57+ T cells in acquired aplastic anemia. Study-level information: Across the sorted CD4+ and CD8+ cells, DNA amounts averaged 3.2 ug. Roughly 10.8 million reads were obtained on average for healthy donor CD4+ cells.

Genomic DNA constituted the template upon which TCR beta VDJ and CDR3 profiling was performed. TCRdb used MiXCR to reprocess the reads, holding one entry per CDR3 protein. The table lists a few hundred thousand distinct CDR3 sequences, 30% to 40% of them singletons. General study results and limits: Roughly 30 sequences, all CD8+ CDR3, were shared between patients and controls.

V lost 5 bases, J lost 2 bases, and 16 bases lay in between. This CDR3 has 15 amino acids. CDR1 is SNHLY and CDR2 is FYNNEI in the germline V gene. This sequence joins TRBV2 and TRBJ2-7; tentatively, D is TRBD2 (6 bases). Sequenced: sorted CD4+, CD8+, or CD8+CD57+ T cells (not recorded which) from PBMCs. This receptor was identified in a human donor in good health, serving as a control. The CDR3 region has the DNA TGTGCCAGCAGTATCCGTCTAGGACTACCCTACGAGCAGTACTTC. Translating gives CASSIRLGLPYEQYF. The full variable domain, in which reference TRBV2 and TRBJ2-7 provide the parts outside the CDR3, is EPEVTQTPSHQVTQMGQEVILRCVPISNHLYFYWYRQILGQKVEFLVSFYNNEISEKSEIFDDQFSVERPDGSNFTLKIRSTKLEDSAMYFCASSIRLGLPYEQYFGPGTRLTVT.